The 3 T cell receptor beta chains below all came from one sample that was sequenced in a study of Tregs in tolerant kidney transplant recipients. Profiled with immunoSEQ multiplex PCR; TCRdb holds only in-frame clones, not every one. This repertoire shows some 240,000 clones, more than 65% found once; its top ten account for about 0.58%. Sequencing used CD4+ T cells from blood. These receptors all come from a human donor in good health.

This clone was recorded only once. The chain employs TRBV4-2 and TRBJ2-7; 9 positions agree with TRBD1. Germline V gives CDR1 LGHNA, CDR2 YNFKEQ. The CDR3 sequence is 15 residues long. Trimming removed 1 base from V and 2 bases from J; junction bases left unmatched: 3. In nucleotides, the CDR3 is TGTGCCAGCAGCCAAGCTACAGGGGGCACCTACGAGCAGTACTTC. Amino acids: CASSQATGGTYEQYF.

This rearrangement joins TRBV15 to TRBJ2-3, with 10 bases matching TRBD1. V shed 5 bases and J 2 bases; nucleotides not matched to a gene: 7. Germline V CDR1 and CDR2: LNHNV, YYDKDF (reference sequence). The CDR3 has 16 residues. The CDR3 sequence is CATSVPGQGNTDTQYF. CDR3 nucleotide sequence: TGTGCCACCAGCGTTCCGGGACAGGGGAACACAGATACGCAGTATTTT.

This clone was counted between two and nine times. This CDR3 is also generated by other DNA sequences in the sample. The chain carries TRBV11-2 and TRBJ2-7; D gene ambiguous. The CDR3 covers 13 residues. Germline CDR1 SGHAT, CDR2 FQNNGV. V was shortened by 1 base and J by 0 bases, with 4 bases between the two germline ends. The CDR3 nucleotides read TGTGCCAGCAGCTTAGGGCGCTCCTACGAGCAGTACTTC. It yields the protein CASSLGRSYEQYF.